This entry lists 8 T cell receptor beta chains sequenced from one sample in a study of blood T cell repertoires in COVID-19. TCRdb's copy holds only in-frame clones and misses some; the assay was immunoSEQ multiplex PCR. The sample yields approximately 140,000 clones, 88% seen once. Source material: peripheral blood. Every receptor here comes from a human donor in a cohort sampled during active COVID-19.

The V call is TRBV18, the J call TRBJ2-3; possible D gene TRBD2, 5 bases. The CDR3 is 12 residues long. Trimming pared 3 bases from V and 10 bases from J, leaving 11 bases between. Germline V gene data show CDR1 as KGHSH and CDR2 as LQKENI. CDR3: CASSPPGSAQYF. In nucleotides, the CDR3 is TGTGCCAGCTCACCCCCGGGGTCGGCGCAGTATTTT.

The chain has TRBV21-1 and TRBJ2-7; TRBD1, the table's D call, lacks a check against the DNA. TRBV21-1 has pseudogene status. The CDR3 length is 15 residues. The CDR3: CASSKRQGPSYEQYF. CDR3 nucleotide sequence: TGTGCCAGCAGCAAGCGACAGGGGCCCTCCTACGAGCAGTACTTC.

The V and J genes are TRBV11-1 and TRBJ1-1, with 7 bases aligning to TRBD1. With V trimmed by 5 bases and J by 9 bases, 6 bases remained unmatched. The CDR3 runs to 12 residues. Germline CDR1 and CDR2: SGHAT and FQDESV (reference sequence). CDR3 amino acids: CASSLDREKAFF. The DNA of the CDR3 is TGTGCCAGCAGCCTAGACAGGGAGAAAGCTTTCTTT.

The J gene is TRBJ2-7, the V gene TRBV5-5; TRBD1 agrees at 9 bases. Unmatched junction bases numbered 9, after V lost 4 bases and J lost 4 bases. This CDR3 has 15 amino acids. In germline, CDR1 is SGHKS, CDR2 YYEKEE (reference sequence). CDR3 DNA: TGTGCCAGCAGCGTACCGGGACAGGGAACTTACGAGCAGTACTTC. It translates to CASSVPGQGTYEQYF. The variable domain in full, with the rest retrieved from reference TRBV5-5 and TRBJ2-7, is DAGVTQSPTHLIKTRGQQVTLRCSPISGHKSVSWYQQVLGQGPQFIFQYYEKEERGRGNFPDRFSARQFPNYSSELNVNALLLGDSALYLCASSVPGQGTYEQYFGPGTRLTVT.

The CDR3 DNA is TGTGCCAGCAGCCCAGCCTACAGGACGAACACCGGGGAGCTGTTTTTT. As protein: CASSPAYRTNTGELFF. This chain connects TRBV5-4 to TRBJ2-2; possibly TRBD1 for D (5 bases). This CDR3 region has 16 residues. Trimming shortened V by 4 bases and J by 0 bases, and 13 bases separated the two germline ends. Germline V CDR1 and CDR2: SGHNT, YYREEE (reference sequence).

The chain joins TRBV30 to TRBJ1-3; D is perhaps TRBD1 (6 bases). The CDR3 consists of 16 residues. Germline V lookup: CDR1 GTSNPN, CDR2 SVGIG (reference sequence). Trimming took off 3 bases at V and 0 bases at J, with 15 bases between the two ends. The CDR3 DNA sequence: TGTGCCTGGAGCTTGACAGGTTCGCTCTCTGGAAACACCATATATTTT. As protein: CAWSLTGSLSGNTIYF.

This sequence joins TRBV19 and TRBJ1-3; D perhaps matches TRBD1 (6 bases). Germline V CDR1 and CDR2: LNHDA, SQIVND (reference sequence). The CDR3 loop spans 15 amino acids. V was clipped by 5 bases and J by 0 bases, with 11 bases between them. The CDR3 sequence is CASSRGDNSGNTIYF. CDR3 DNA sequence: TGTGCCAGTAGTCGGGGGGACAACTCTGGAAACACCATATATTTT.

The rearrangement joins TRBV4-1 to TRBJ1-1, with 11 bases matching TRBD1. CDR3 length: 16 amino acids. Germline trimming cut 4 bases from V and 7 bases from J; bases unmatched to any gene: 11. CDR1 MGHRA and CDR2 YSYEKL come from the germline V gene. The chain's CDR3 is CASSPRTGGDRLEAFF. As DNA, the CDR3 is TGCGCCAGCAGCCCGAGGACAGGGGGCGACCGACTTGAAGCTTTCTTT.